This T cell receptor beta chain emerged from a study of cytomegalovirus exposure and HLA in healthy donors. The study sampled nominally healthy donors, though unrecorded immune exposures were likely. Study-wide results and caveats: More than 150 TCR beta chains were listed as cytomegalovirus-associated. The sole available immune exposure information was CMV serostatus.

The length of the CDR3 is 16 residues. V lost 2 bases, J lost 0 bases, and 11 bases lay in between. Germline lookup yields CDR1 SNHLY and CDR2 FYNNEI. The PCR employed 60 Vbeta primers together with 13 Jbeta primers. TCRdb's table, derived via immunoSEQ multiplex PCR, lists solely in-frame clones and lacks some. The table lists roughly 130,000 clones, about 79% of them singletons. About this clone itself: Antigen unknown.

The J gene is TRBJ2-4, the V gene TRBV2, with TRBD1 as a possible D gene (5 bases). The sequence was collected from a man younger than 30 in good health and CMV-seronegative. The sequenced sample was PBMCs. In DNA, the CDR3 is TGTGCCAGCAGTGAAAATCAGGGCCTAGCCAAAAACATTCAGTACTTC. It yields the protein CASSENQGLAKNIQYF. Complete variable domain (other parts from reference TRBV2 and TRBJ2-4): EPEVTQTPSHQVTQMGQEVILRCVPISNHLYFYWYRQILGQKVEFLVSFYNNEISEKSEIFDDQFSVERPDGSNFTLKIRSTKLEDSAMYFCASSENQGLAKNIQYFGAGTRLSVL.